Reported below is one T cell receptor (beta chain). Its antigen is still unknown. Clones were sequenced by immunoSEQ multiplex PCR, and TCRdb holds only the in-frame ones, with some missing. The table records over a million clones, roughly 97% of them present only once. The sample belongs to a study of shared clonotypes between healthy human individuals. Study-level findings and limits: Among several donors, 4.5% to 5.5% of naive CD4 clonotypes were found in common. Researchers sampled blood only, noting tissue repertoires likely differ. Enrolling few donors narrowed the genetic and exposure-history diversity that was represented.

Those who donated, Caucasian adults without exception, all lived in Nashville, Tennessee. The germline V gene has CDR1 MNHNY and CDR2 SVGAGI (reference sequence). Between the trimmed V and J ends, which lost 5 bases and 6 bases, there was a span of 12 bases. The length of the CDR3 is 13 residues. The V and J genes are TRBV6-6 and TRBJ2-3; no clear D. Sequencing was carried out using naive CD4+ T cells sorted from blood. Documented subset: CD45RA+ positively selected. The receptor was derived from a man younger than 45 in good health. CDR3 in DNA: TGTGCCAGCAGTCGCAACCTAGGGGATACGCAGTATTTT. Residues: CASSRNLGDTQYF.